These 20 T cell receptor beta chains were sequenced from one sample in a study of tumor-infiltrating lymphocytes in primary liver carcinoma. A primer matching the constant region was used to make TCR beta cDNA from approximately 520 ng of total RNA. TCR beta libraries came from three nested multiplex PCR rounds using slightly modified ARM-PCR. The study ran its first two PCR rounds for approximately 10 cycles each, using TRBV1-TRBV30 forward primers and a C-beta reverse primer. TCRdb reanalysed the multiplex PCR reads using MiXCR and keeps one entry per CDR3 protein. The table includes about 100,000 distinct CDR3 sequences, less than 75% detected once. Joint extraction of RNA and DNA used about 17-31 mg of bulk tissue that was unsorted. Sequencing was performed on tumor-adjacent normal liver tissue. These receptors originate from a man aged 35-49 years with primary liver carcinoma and hepatitis B virus infection.

This clonotype was recorded only once. The CDR3 DNA follows: TGTGCCTGTGAGGACGGGGGGAAAAGACTCACAGATACGCAGTATTTT. Its translation: CACEDGGKRLTDTQYF. V usage is TRBV11-2 and J usage is TRBJ2-3; 7 bases fit TRBD2. Germline values: CDR1 SGHAT, CDR2 FQNNGV. Germline trimming cut 11 bases from V and 2 bases from J; bases unmatched to any gene: 16. This CDR3 has 16 residues.

Concerning this clonotype itself: One end of the junction is discordant with germline, which a read error may explain. The rearrangement joins TRBV4-2 to TRBJ2-7; 13 bases fit TRBD2. The CDR3 is 14 amino acids. CDR1 and CDR2 (germline): LGHNA, YNFKEQ. The CDR3 nucleotides read TGTGCCAGCAGCTGGACTAGCGGGAGATACGAGCAATACTTC. It is translated as CASSWTSGRYEQYF.

This clonotype was seen many times. J is TRBJ2-3 and V is TRBV29-1, with 12 nucleotides matching TRBD2. With 6 bases clipped from V and 1 base from J, the junction kept 5 bases outside the gene matches. Germline CDR1 is SQVTM and CDR2 is ANQGSEA. The CDR3 length is 15 residues. CDR3 bases: TGCAGCGTCCGGACTAGCGGGGCCCGCACAGATACGCAGTATTTT. Its translation: CSVRTSGARTDTQYF.

Of note for this clonotype: The germline gene is not matched at one end of the junction; a read error may be the cause. The chain couples TRBV29-1 to TRBJ2-1; D gene unclear. The CDR3 contains 13 residues. Germline CDR1 is SQVTM and CDR2 is ANQGSEA. The CDR3 sequence: CCVEETIGIEQFF. CDR3 nucleotide sequence: TGCTGCGTTGAAGAGACCATTGGCATTGAGCAGTTCTTC.

As to this clonotype: A much larger clone lies a single base off, so this may be a read error. V usage is TRBV7-9 and J usage is TRBJ2-3, with D possibly matching TRBD1 (6 bases). The CDR3 length is 13 residues. Per the germline V gene, CDR1 is SEHNR and CDR2 is FQNEAQ (reference sequence). CDR3: CAGSRLLPGEQYF. The CDR3, as DNA: TGTGCCGGCAGCCGACTCCTCCCAGGGGAGCAGTATTTT.

In its sample, this clonotype was seen a few times. Being one base from a much bigger clone, this may be a read error. This chain joins TRBV12-3 or TRBV12-4 and TRBJ2-2; D remains unclear. Deletions cut 3 bases from V and 7 bases from J, with 6 bases between. This CDR3 region has 12 residues. Here the CDR3 reads CASSFSIGELFF. The CDR3 DNA follows: TGTGCCAGCAGTTTTAGCATCGGGGAGCTGTTTTTT.

For this clonotype: The missing conserved phenylalanine or tryptophan at the end of this CDR3 makes a read error likely. The chain carries TRBV11-2 and TRBJ2-1; D could derive from TRBD1 or TRBD2 (5 bases each). CDR3 length: 14 amino acids. Germline CDR1 and CDR2: SGHAT and FQNNGV. Between the trimmed V and J ends, which lost 5 bases and 5 bases, there was a span of 13 bases. This chain's CDR3 is CASSNGAAHNEQFL. As DNA, the CDR3 is TGTGCCAGCAGCAACGGGGCAGCGCACAATGAGCAGTTCTTA.

This clonotype has a count of ten or more. V usage is TRBV12-3 or TRBV12-4 and J usage is TRBJ2-2; 7 bases match TRBD1. The CDR3 runs 14 residues. The J segment lost 6 bases and the V segment lost 6 bases, leaving 7 bases of the junction unmatched. Here the CDR3 reads CASSPDREPGELFF. DNA for the CDR3: TGTGCCAGCAGCCCCGACAGGGAGCCCGGGGAGCTGTTTTTT.

V gene TRBV5-6 combines with J gene TRBJ2-1, with 12 bases lining up with TRBD2. With V trimmed by 2 bases and J by 15 bases, 15 bases remained unmatched. This CDR3 is built from 16 residues. CDR1 SGHDT and CDR2 YYEEEE come from the germline V gene. In nucleotides, the CDR3 is TGTGCCAGCAGCTTAGCACTAGCGGGAGGTTACAATGAGAGGTTCTTC. Translated: CASSLALAGGYNERFF. The whole variable domain, remainder taken from reference TRBV5-6 and TRBJ2-1, is DAGVTQSPTHLIKTRGQQVTLRCSPKSGHDTVSWYQQALGQGPQFIFQYYEEEERQRGNFPDRFSGHQFPNYSSELNVNALLLGDSALYLCASSLALAGGYNERFFGPGTRLTVL.

In regard to this clonotype: The junction shows a germline mismatch at one end, possibly a read error. The rearrangement links TRBV4-1 to TRBJ2-7; 7 positions match TRBD2. In germline, CDR1 is MGHRA, CDR2 YSYEKL. The CDR3 length is 14 residues. CDR3 sequence reads: CARSQDVRGVVQYF. CDR3 DNA sequence: TGCGCCAGGAGCCAAGACGTACGGGGGGTGGTGCAGTACTTC.

In the case of this clonotype: The junction does not match germline at one end; this may be a read error. J is TRBJ2-1 and V is TRBV29-1, with D hard to call. This CDR3 has 15 residues. From germline, CDR1 is SQVTM and CDR2 ANQGSEA. For the CDR3, the DNA is TGCAGCGTCCGCCCACGGAAGAAGCCCTACAACGAGCAGTTCTTC. As protein: CSVRPRKKPYNEQFF.

The rearrangement links TRBV11-2 to TRBJ2-1; 8 bases fit TRBD1. The CDR3 covers 15 residues. The germline V gene has CDR1 SGHAT and CDR2 FQNNGV. The CDR3 bases are TGTGTCTGCAGCTTACAGGGGGATGGTTACAATGAGCAGTTCTTC. It yields the protein CVCSLQGDGYNEQFF. The complete variable domain, with remaining parts taken from reference TRBV11-2 and TRBJ2-1, reads EAGVAQSPRYKIIEKRQSVAFWCNPISGHATLYWYQQILGQGPKLLIQFQNNGVVDDSQLPKDRFSAERLKGVDSTLKIQPAKLEDSAVYLCVCSLQGDGYNEQFFGPGTRLTVL.

Of note for this clonotype: At one end the junction does not follow the germline gene, possibly because of a read error. In DNA, the CDR3 is TGTGCCTGCAACCTCTGGCAGGGAACTGAAACTTTCTTT. It translates to CACNLWQGTETFF. The chain employs TRBV11-2 and TRBJ1-1, with D tentatively TRBD1 (5 bases). The CDR3 extends over 13 amino acids. The germline gives CDR1 SGHAT, CDR2 FQNNGV.

This clonotype was detected a few times. This rearrangement joins TRBV24-1 to TRBJ2-3; no reliable D call. Germline loops: CDR1 KGHDR, CDR2 SFDVKD. The CDR3 loop spans 15 amino acids. V lost 3 bases and J 1 base, leaving 10 bases between the germline ends. The CDR3 protein is CATSDPRHGTDTQYF. The CDR3 DNA reads TGTGCCACCAGTGATCCCCGCCACGGCACAGATACGCAGTATTTT.

V usage is TRBV12-3 or TRBV12-4 and J usage is TRBJ2-1; tentative D call: TRBD2 (5 bases). The ends were cut back, 7 bases at V and 8 bases at J, with 21 bases in the middle. The CDR3 has 15 residues. In DNA form, the CDR3 reads TGTGCCAGCAACCCTCCATCGGTTAGGCGGGATGAGCAGTTCTTC. Residues: CASNPPSVRRDEQFF.

This clonotype was detected only a few times. The chain uses TRBV28 and TRBJ2-4, with D possibly being TRBD1 (5 bases). CDR1 and CDR2 from the germline V gene are MDHEN and SYDVKM. V was clipped by 5 bases and J by 1 base, with 24 bases between them. This CDR3 spans 19 amino acids. CDR3: CASSPYAWGGVLAKNIQYF. The CDR3 DNA follows: TGTGCCAGCAGTCCATATGCGTGGGGCGGCGTCCTCGCCAAAAACATTCAGTACTTC.

This clonotype was seen at least ten times. The chain joins TRBV7-9 to TRBJ2-3, with D hard to call. V lost 4 bases, J lost 4 bases, and 15 bases lay in between. The germline gives CDR1 SEHNR, CDR2 FQNEAQ (reference sequence). The CDR3 loop spans 15 amino acids. The CDR3 reads CASSSPHGSADTQYF. CDR3 nucleotide sequence: TGTGCCAGCAGCTCACCCCACGGGTCGGCAGATACGCAGTATTTT. The full variable domain, with the rest looked up from reference TRBV7-9 and TRBJ2-3, is DTGVSQNPRHKITKRGQNVTFRCDPISEHNRLYWYRQTLGQGPEFLTYFQNEAQLEKSRLLSDRFSAERPKGSFSTLEIQRTEQGDSAMYLCASSSPHGSADTQYFGPGTRLTVL.

V usage is TRBV28 and J usage is TRBJ2-1; possibly TRBD2 for D (6 bases). Trimming left V 4 bases short and J 15 bases short, with 16 bases between. The CDR3 length is 12 residues. Germline values: CDR1 MDHEN, CDR2 SYDVKM. The CDR3 region is CASSSLTSLVFF. CDR3 nucleotides: TGTGCCAGCAGTTCTTTAACTAGCCTGGTGTTCTTC.

This clonotype was found once. This may arise from a read error, as a much more abundant clone is one base away. This chain joins TRBV13 and TRBJ2-5; no reliable D call. The CDR3 covers 13 residues. Germline CDR1 reads PRHDT; CDR2 reads FYEKMQ (reference sequence). Between the trimmed V and J ends, which lost 7 bases and 2 bases, there was a span of 11 bases. CDR3 DNA sequence: TGTGCCAGCACCCGACCCCCTCAAGAGACCCAGTACTTC. This translates into CASTRPPQETQYF.

Regarding this clonotype: It is likely a read error, because the conserved phenylalanine at the end of the CDR3 is missing. This chain links TRBV11-2 with TRBJ2-3; 11 bases agree with TRBD1. The CDR3 is made up of 17 amino acids. The germline CDR1 and CDR2 sequences are SGHAT and FQNNGV. The CDR3 reads CASKVLRRTGGTDTQYL. CDR3 coding DNA: TGTGCCAGCAAGGTTCTACGGAGGACAGGGGGCACTGATACGCAGTATTTA.